Shown below are 18 T cell receptor beta chains from a single sample sequenced in a study of CD8 T cells in Susac syndrome. An amount of RNA that ranged from about 0.45 to 1 ug was reverse transcribed with random hexamers. MiXCR, run by TCRdb on the immunoSEQ multiplex PCR reads, gives a single entry per CDR3 protein. The sample gives hundreds of thousands of distinct CDR3 sequences, more than 70% of which show up once; approximately 0.11% is in the top ten. Sequencing was done on a sample of CD8+ T cells from PBMCs. The source of these receptors is a human donor with multiple sclerosis.

This sequence joins TRBV5-1 and TRBJ2-7, with D tentatively TRBD1 or TRBD2 (5 bases each). This CDR3 contains 15 residues. Trimming pared 1 base from V and 6 bases from J, leaving 17 bases between. Germline loops: CDR1 SGHRS, CDR2 YFSETQ. In DNA form, the CDR3 reads TGCGCCAGCAGCTTGTTTTGGGACGACTCGTCCGAGCAGTACTTC. This sequence encodes CASSLFWDDSSEQYF.

The gene calls are TRBV19 and TRBJ1-2, with D perhaps matching TRBD1 (5 bases). Germline-derived CDR1 and CDR2 are LNHDA and SQIVND (reference sequence). The V and J ends lost 4 bases and 4 bases respectively, with 28 bases between them. This CDR3 is built from 19 residues. In nucleotides, the CDR3 is TGTGCCAGTAGTACAACTCGAATACCACGACAGCCGATCCCCTATGGCTACACCTTC. This translates into CASSTTRIPRQPIPYGYTF. Filled out from reference TRBV19 and TRBJ1-2, the complete variable domain reads DGGITQSPKYLFRKEGQNVTLSCEQNLNHDAMYWYRQDPGQGLRLIYYSQIVNDFQKGDIAEGYSVSREKKESFPLTVTSAQKNPTAFYLCASSTTRIPRQPIPYGYTFGSGTRLTVV.

The rearrangement joins TRBV25-1 to TRBJ1-1; no firm D call. CDR3 length: 16 residues. Trimming pared 1 base from V and 1 base from J, leaving 13 bases between. CDR1 MGHDK and CDR2 SYGVNS come from the germline V gene. CDR3 nucleotides: TGTGCCAGCAGTGAATTATACCCCGACAAGAACACTGAAGCTTTCTTT. Its translation is CASSELYPDKNTEAFF. Supplemented by reference TRBV25-1 and TRBJ1-1, the full variable domain reads EADIYQTPRYLVIGTGKKITLECSQTMGHDKMYWYQQDPGMELHLIHYSYGVNSTEKGDLSSESTVSRIRTEHFPLTLESARPSHTSQYLCASSELYPDKNTEAFFGQGTRLTVV.

This clonotype was observed a handful of times. V gene TRBV29-1 combines with J gene TRBJ2-2; D possibly corresponds to TRBD1 (5 bases). V gave up 3 bases and J gave up 3 bases, with 8 bases separating them. This CDR3 is built from 13 residues. The germline gives CDR1 SQVTM, CDR2 ANQGSEA. In DNA, the CDR3 is TGCAGCGTTGAGATAGGGGACACCGGGGAGCTGTTTTTT. It translates to CSVEIGDTGELFF.

The J gene is TRBJ1-1, the V gene TRBV6-1; D gene unclear. V was trimmed by 8 bases and J by 0 bases, leaving 16 bases between them. CDR3 length: 15 residues. CDR1 is MNHNS and CDR2 is SASEGT in the germline V gene. CDR3 sequence (DNA): TGTGCCAGCCAATCTTATGGGATCATGAACACTGAAGCTTTCTTT. It yields the protein CASQSYGIMNTEAFF.

This clonotype was counted a single time. The chain carries TRBV5-1 and TRBJ2-2; D gene unclear. V was cut by 4 bases and J by 1 base, with 20 bases left in between. This CDR3 contains 18 residues. Germline CDR1 reads SGHRS; CDR2 reads YFSETQ. CDR3 coding DNA: TGCGCCAGCAGCCTGTGGGAAGGGATCGTGAGGAACACCGGGGAGCTGTTTTTT. Residues: CASSLWEGIVRNTGELFF.

The chain employs TRBV5-6 and TRBJ2-1, with 10 bases identical to TRBD1. V shed 2 bases and J 5 bases; nucleotides not matched to a gene: 7. The CDR3 is made up of 16 amino acids. The germline V gene has CDR1 SGHDT and CDR2 YYEEEE. The DNA for the CDR3 is TGTGCCAGCAGCTTTTTCGGGACAGGGGATGACAATGAGCAGTTCTTC. Translation: CASSFFGTGDDNEQFF. The full variable domain, its missing parts supplied by reference TRBV5-6 and TRBJ2-1, is DAGVTQSPTHLIKTRGQQVTLRCSPKSGHDTVSWYQQALGQGPQFIFQYYEEEERQRGNFPDRFSGHQFPNYSSELNVNALLLGDSALYLCASSFFGTGDDNEQFFGPGTRLTVL.

This chain uses TRBV20-1 with TRBJ1-2; D may be TRBD1 (5 bases). This CDR3 has 15 residues. Germline assignment: CDR1 DFQATT and CDR2 SNEGSKA (reference sequence). V lost 4 bases, J lost 2 bases, and 17 bases lay in between. This chain's CDR3 is CSATDGTERNYGYTF. The CDR3 DNA is TGCAGTGCTACTGATGGGACCGAACGCAACTATGGCTACACCTTC.

The chain has TRBV27 and TRBJ1-1; 7 bases line up with TRBD1. Germline assignment: CDR1 MNHEY and CDR2 SMNVEV (reference sequence). The junction had 3 bases not matched to a gene; V was cut back by 5 bases and J by 3 bases. This CDR3 spans 13 amino acids. CDR3 sequence (DNA): TGTGCCAGCAGTAAGGGGGCGCACACTGAAGCTTTCTTT. Protein product: CASSKGAHTEAFF.

The CDR3 here is CASTRWTGDAGELFF. The CDR3 nucleotides read TGTGCCAGCACCCGCTGGACAGGGGATGCCGGGGAGCTGTTTTTT. V gene TRBV6-5 combines with J gene TRBJ2-2; 9 positions agree with TRBD1. The CDR3 has 15 residues. V shed 7 bases and J 6 bases; nucleotides not matched to a gene: 9. CDR1 MNHEY and CDR2 SVGAGI come from the germline V gene.

The chain is built from TRBV6-1 and TRBJ2-1; 10 bases are a match to TRBD1. This CDR3 comprises 14 residues. In germline, CDR1 is MNHNS, CDR2 SASEGT. V shed 9 bases and J 8 bases; nucleotides not matched to a gene: 10. The CDR3 coding sequence is TGTGCCAGTACTACCGGGACAGGGGCTTATGAGCAGTTCTTC. Amino acid sequence: CASTTGTGAYEQFF.

Note on this clonotype: One junction end disagrees with the germline gene, perhaps due to a read error. This sequence joins TRBV7-7 and TRBJ1-3; the D is unclear. Germline V CDR1 and CDR2: SSHAT, FNYEAQ (reference sequence). The CDR3 is made up of 15 amino acids. This chain's CDR3 is CASSLSPSTGNTIYF. CDR3 bases: TGTGCTAGCAGCTTATCCCCCTCTACTGGAAACACCATATATTTT.

This chain uses TRBV7-9 with TRBJ2-3; tentatively, D is TRBD1 (6 bases). The CDR3 runs to 18 residues. Trimming cost V 1 base and J 0 bases, with 17 bases left between them. Per the germline V gene, CDR1 is SEHNR and CDR2 is FQNEAQ (reference sequence). CDR3 residues: CASSLVSQGWTSTDTQYF. The DNA of the CDR3 is TGTGCCAGCAGCTTAGTCAGTCAGGGGTGGACTAGCACAGATACGCAGTATTTT.

The J gene is TRBJ2-7, the V gene TRBV11-2; D ambiguous. The CDR3 length is 13 residues. V shed 5 bases and J shed 6 bases, with 14 bases lying between them. Germline lookup yields CDR1 SGHAT and CDR2 FQNNGV. CDR3 region: CASSPFPGAEQYF. The CDR3 DNA is TGTGCCAGCAGCCCTTTTCCGGGCGCCGAGCAGTACTTC.

The count of this clonotype is one. V gene TRBV6-2 or TRBV6-3 combines with J gene TRBJ2-5; the match to TRBD1 covers 8 bases. With 6 bases clipped from V and 7 bases from J, the junction kept 19 bases outside the gene matches. Germline CDR1 is MNHEY and CDR2 is SVGEGT. This CDR3 region has 17 residues. The CDR3 sequence is CASSYLWTGLGTATQYF. CDR3 nucleotide sequence: TGTGCCAGCAGCTACCTGTGGACAGGGCTTGGGACGGCGACCCAGTACTTC.

The chain links TRBV3-1 to TRBJ1-1, with D tentatively TRBD1 (5 bases). Germline V gene sequence: CDR1 LGHDT, CDR2 YNNKEL (reference sequence). The length of the CDR3 is 20 residues. Trimming took 4 bases from V and 0 from J, leaving 27 bases between them. The CDR3 sequence: CASSPTSLGRESGMNTEAFF. In DNA form, the CDR3 reads TGTGCCAGCAGCCCAACGTCGTTGGGCAGGGAGTCCGGCATGAACACTGAAGCTTTCTTT.

This chain links TRBV30 with TRBJ2-3; maybe TRBD1 (6 bases). Looked up from germline, CDR1 is GTSNPN and CDR2 is SVGIG (reference sequence). CDR3 length: 14 residues. Trimming stripped 5 bases from V and 4 bases from J, with 16 bases between. The CDR3 is CAWEKLTGADTQYF. DNA of the CDR3: TGTGCCTGGGAGAAACTGACAGGAGCAGATACGCAGTATTTT.

In its sample, this clonotype was seen a few times. This sequence joins TRBV7-2 and TRBJ2-7; D tentatively fits TRBD1 or TRBD2 (5 bases each). CDR1 and CDR2 from the germline V gene are SGHTA and FQGNSA. Trimming pared 6 bases from V and 6 bases from J, leaving 15 bases between. The CDR3 covers 13 residues. The CDR3 nucleotides are TGTGCCAGCAGTCCTAGCTGGGGCCTCGAGCAGTACTTC. Its translation is CASSPSWGLEQYF.